This T cell receptor beta chain appears in the sequencing data of a study of shared clonotypes between healthy human individuals. Trimming removed 2 bases from V and 2 bases from J, with 21 bases in between. The CDR3 runs to 18 residues. Germline loops: CDR1 SEHNR, CDR2 FQNEAQ (reference sequence). The table lists this clone with a count of one. TCRdb keeps only in-frame clones here, not all; method: immunoSEQ multiplex PCR. The sample includes 500,000 or so clones, 90% to 96% of them seen just once. The clonotype comes from a woman in her thirties in good health. The material sequenced was naive CD4+ T cells sorted from blood. The subset denotes: CD45RA+ positively selected. The chain links TRBV7-9 to TRBJ2-5, with TRBD1 as a possible D gene (6 bases). Here the CDR3 reads CASSLTLIRDTIQETQYF. The DNA for the CDR3 is TGTGCCAGCAGCTTAACACTGATTAGGGACACCATACAAGAGACCCAGTACTTC.